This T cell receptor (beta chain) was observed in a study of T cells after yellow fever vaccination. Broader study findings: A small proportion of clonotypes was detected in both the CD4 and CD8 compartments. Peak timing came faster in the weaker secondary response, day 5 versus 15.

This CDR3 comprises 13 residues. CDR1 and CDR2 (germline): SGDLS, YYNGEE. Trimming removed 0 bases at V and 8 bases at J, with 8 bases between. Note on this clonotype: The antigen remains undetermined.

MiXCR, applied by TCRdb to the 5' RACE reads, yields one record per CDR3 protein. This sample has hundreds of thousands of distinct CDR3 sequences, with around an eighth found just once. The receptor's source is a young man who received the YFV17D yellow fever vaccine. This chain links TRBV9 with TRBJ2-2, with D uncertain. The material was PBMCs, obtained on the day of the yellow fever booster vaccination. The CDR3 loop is CASSVDPVGELFF. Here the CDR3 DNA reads TGTGCCAGCAGCGTAGATCCAGTTGGGGAGCTGTTTTTT. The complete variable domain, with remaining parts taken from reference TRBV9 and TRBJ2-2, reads DSGVTQTPKHLITATGQRVTLRCSPRSGDLSVYWYQQSLDQGLQFLIQYYNGEERAKGNILERFSAQQFPDLHSELNLSSLELGDSALYFCASSVDPVGELFFGEGSRLTVL.